Listed here are 30 T cell receptor beta chains from one sample, sequenced in a study of Graves' ophthalmopathy and Graves' hyperthyroidism. Scientists amplified the TCR beta CDR3 regions from RNA transcripts. HTBI primers served in a first-round RT-PCR, which a second-round multiplex PCR followed. Each CDR3 protein is one row after TCRdb ran MiXCR on the multiplex PCR reads. The sample consists of around 1,200,000 distinct CDR3 sequences, 36% of them appearing once. Sequenced: peripheral blood or thyroid tissue (not recorded which). The origin of the receptors is an adult man with Graves' hyperthyroidism.

V usage is TRBV12-3 or TRBV12-4 and J usage is TRBJ1-1; tentative D call: TRBD1 (6 bases). With 3 bases removed from V and 5 bases from J, the gap between germline ends came to 22 bases. CDR3 length equals 17 residues. The CDR3 reads CASSFPGPGGHNTEAFF. For the CDR3, the DNA is TGTGCCAGCAGTTTTCCCGGACCGGGGGGGCATAATACTGAAGCTTTCTTT.

This clonotype was observed a few times. The chain joins TRBV7-3 to TRBJ1-1; tentative D call: TRBD1 (6 bases). V was shortened by 8 bases and J by 1 base, with 11 bases between the two germline ends. CDR1 is SGHTA and CDR2 is FQGTGA in the germline V gene. The CDR3 runs to 13 residues. The CDR3 DNA reads TGTGCCAGCCAGGGGACCGCGAACACTGAAGCTTTCTTT. This gives the protein CASQGTANTEAFF.

The rearrangement uses TRBV11-2 and TRBJ2-7; TRBD1 is a possible D gene (5 bases). Germline V gene data show CDR1 as SGHAT and CDR2 as FQNNGV. This CDR3 spans 15 amino acids. Trimming pared 0 bases from V and 6 bases from J, leaving 15 bases between. The CDR3 DNA is TGTGCCAGCAGCTTAGAAGCCTTTATAGGGGTCGAGCAGTACTTC. It specifies CASSLEAFIGVEQYF.

Only one count was recorded for this clonotype. The rearrangement uses TRBV7-2 and TRBJ2-7, with a weak D call TRBD1 (7 bases). The V end lost 5 bases, the J end lost 4 bases, and 18 bases lay between the germline ends. Germline loops: CDR1 SGHTA, CDR2 FQGNSA. This CDR3 is 15 amino acids long. This CDR3 is CASSREPQGTYEQYF. In nucleotides, the CDR3 is TGTGCCAGCAGCCGTGAGCCACAGGGGACTTACGAGCAGTACTTC.

This clonotype appeared a few times. This chain links TRBV9 with TRBJ2-5; D is perhaps TRBD1 (5 bases). The CDR3 loop spans 15 amino acids. Germline loops: CDR1 SGDLS, CDR2 YYNGEE. V was clipped by 2 bases and J by 5 bases, with 16 bases between them. The CDR3 DNA is TGTGCCAGCAGCGTCGACCGCAGGGAAGGGGAGACCCAGTACTTC. This codes for CASSVDRREGETQYF.

This clonotype has a handful of counts. The chain is built from TRBV12-3 or TRBV12-4 and TRBJ1-5; TRBD1 might be the D (5 bases). V shed 2 bases and J shed 2 bases, with 10 bases lying between them. This CDR3 spans 15 amino acids. The CDR3 region has the DNA TGTGCCAGCAGTTTAACAGGTCACGGCAATCAGCCCCAGCATTTT. Its protein product is CASSLTGHGNQPQHF.

This clonotype was seen more than once but under ten times. V usage is TRBV6-1 and J usage is TRBJ1-1; tentative D call: TRBD1 (5 bases). Between the trimmed V and J ends, which lost 5 bases and 1 base, there was a span of 14 bases. The CDR3 is made up of 15 amino acids. Germline V gene lookup returns CDR1 MNHNS and CDR2 SASEGT. CDR3 loop: CASSKPGTGNTEAFF. The CDR3 nucleotides are TGTGCCAGCAGTAAACCCGGGACCGGGAACACTGAAGCTTTCTTT.

The DNA of the CDR3 is TGCAGCGCTGGTGGTAGCGCGAGCTACAATGAGCAGTTCTTC. This sequence encodes CSAGGSASYNEQFF. This chain links TRBV29-1 with TRBJ2-1; TRBD2 might be the D (5 bases). V lost 7 bases and J lost 3, with 16 bases in between. CDR1 and CDR2 (germline): SQVTM, ANQGSEA. The CDR3 runs 14 residues.

This clonotype was seen only a few times. The rearrangement uses TRBV6-6 and TRBJ1-1, with D perhaps TRBD1 (5 bases). CDR1 is MNHNY and CDR2 is SVGAGI in the germline V gene (reference sequence). Trimming cost V 5 bases and J 8 bases, with 15 bases left between them. CDR3 length equals 13 residues. CDR3 protein: CASSAIGGSEAFF. CDR3 in DNA: TGTGCCAGCAGTGCAATTGGGGGGTCCGAAGCTTTCTTT.

This clonotype was seen repeatedly, ten times or more. The J gene is TRBJ2-7, the V gene TRBV20-1, with a tentative D call TRBD2 (7 bases). The CDR3 has 12 amino acids. Germline-derived CDR1 and CDR2 are DFQATT and SNEGSKA (reference sequence). V lost 5 bases and J lost 5, with 13 bases in between. The CDR3 DNA reads as TGCAGTGCTCGCGGGGGCACCGACGAGCAGTACTTC. It codes for CSARGGTDEQYF.

The rearrangement joins TRBV10-2 to TRBJ1-3; possibly TRBD1 for D (5 bases). CDR3 length: 14 amino acids. V was clipped by 7 bases and J by 5 bases, with 15 bases between them. The germline V gene has CDR1 WSHSY and CDR2 SAAADI. The CDR3 sequence is CASTPGGGRNTIYF. DNA of the CDR3: TGCGCCAGCACGCCCGGGGGGGGGAGAAACACCATATATTTT.

The chain uses TRBV6-2 or TRBV6-3 and TRBJ1-5; the D gene is possibly TRBD1 (5 bases). Germline CDR1 reads MNHEY; CDR2 reads SVGEGT. The V and J ends lost 2 bases and 7 bases respectively, with 9 bases between them. This CDR3 has 13 amino acids. The CDR3 is CASSYRDPQPQHF. The CDR3 DNA sequence: TGTGCCAGCAGTTACAGGGACCCCCAGCCCCAGCATTTT.

This clonotype was found many times. The chain couples TRBV7-6 to TRBJ2-5; a possible D gene is TRBD1 (5 bases). The CDR3 covers 15 residues. Germline loops: CDR1 SGHVS, CDR2 FNYEAQ. The V and J ends lost 2 bases and 4 bases respectively, with 14 bases between them. CDR3 in amino acids: CASSLFERGGETQYF. Written as DNA, the CDR3 is TGTGCCAGCAGCTTATTTGAAAGGGGCGGAGAGACCCAGTACTTC.

The table lists this clonotype with a few counts. The chain recombines TRBV20-1 with TRBJ1-5; D call uncertain. V was shortened by 0 bases and J by 5 bases, with 8 bases between the two germline ends. Germline V gene sequence: CDR1 DFQATT, CDR2 SNEGSKA (reference sequence). The CDR3 contains 13 residues. CDR3 protein: CSARELAYQPQHF. The CDR3, as DNA: TGCAGTGCTAGAGAATTGGCGTATCAGCCCCAGCATTTT.

This clonotype was observed a few times. The chain recombines TRBV15 with TRBJ2-7, with D uncertain. The CDR3 is 12 residues long. Germline loops: CDR1 LNHNV, CDR2 YYDKDF (reference sequence). With 6 bases removed from V and 2 bases from J, the gap between germline ends came to 8 bases. Here the CDR3 reads CATSLLTYEQYF. CDR3 bases: TGTGCCACCAGTCTGCTCACCTACGAGCAGTACTTC.

This clonotype has more than one count but fewer than ten. J is TRBJ2-5 and V is TRBV11-2, with 11 bases identical to TRBD1. This CDR3 spans 18 amino acids. Germline CDR1 and CDR2: SGHAT and FQNNGV. V shed 5 bases and J 1 base; nucleotides not matched to a gene: 12. The chain's CDR3 is CASSLYLGGTGGQETQYF. The CDR3 DNA follows: TGTGCCAGCAGCCTATACCTAGGAGGGACAGGGGGCCAAGAGACCCAGTACTTC. Looking up the rest from reference TRBV11-2 and TRBJ2-5 gives the full variable domain: EAGVAQSPRYKIIEKRQSVAFWCNPISGHATLYWYQQILGQGPKLLIQFQNNGVVDDSQLPKDRFSAERLKGVDSTLKIQPAKLEDSAVYLCASSLYLGGTGGQETQYFGPGTRLLVL.

The sample holds one count of this clonotype. This sequence may be a read error, since a much larger clone differs from it by one base. This chain connects TRBV7-8 to TRBJ1-3; no definite D call. CDR1 and CDR2 from the germline V gene are SGHVS and FQNEAQ. CDR3 size: 15 residues. This CDR3 is CASSLGVSSGNSIYF. CDR3 coding DNA: TGTGCCAGCAGCTTAGGTGTTTCCTCTGGAAACAGCATATATTTT.

On this clonotype itself: The junction differs from germline at one of its ends, possibly a read error. The gene calls are TRBV7-9 and TRBJ1-1, with D possibly being TRBD1 (6 bases). The germline V gene encodes CDR1 SEHNR and CDR2 FQNEAQ (reference sequence). The CDR3 covers 13 residues. The CDR3 loop is CTSSQRGGTEAFF. DNA of the CDR3: TGCACCAGCAGCCAAAGGGGGGGTACTGAAGCTTTCTTT.

V gene TRBV6-5 combines with J gene TRBJ2-5, with D hard to call. The CDR3 has 15 residues. Germline values: CDR1 MNHEY, CDR2 SVGAGI. Trimming removed 0 bases at V and 5 bases at J, with 13 bases between. The CDR3 spells CASSYSATGWETQYF. The CDR3 coding sequence is TGTGCCAGCAGTTACTCGGCGACCGGTTGGGAGACCCAGTACTTC.

This chain connects TRBV12-3 or TRBV12-4 to TRBJ2-3; a possible D gene is TRBD2 (5 bases). The CDR3 runs to 14 residues. Trimming took 10 bases from V and 0 from J, leaving 14 bases between them. CDR3 region: CATNNGVSTDTQYF. The CDR3 nucleotides are TGTGCCACGAATAACGGGGTCAGCACAGATACGCAGTATTTT.

The chain recombines TRBV6-5 with TRBJ2-5; 10 bases map to TRBD1. V was clipped by 8 bases and J by 1 base; unmatched bases: 7. CDR3 length: 15 residues. CDR1 and CDR2 (germline): MNHEY, SVGAGI. The CDR3 is CASWTGGWSQETQYF. The CDR3 DNA sequence: TGTGCCAGCTGGACAGGGGGTTGGTCCCAAGAGACCCAGTACTTC.

Note on this clonotype: With a much larger clone just one base away, this may be a read error. The DNA is left out, because the CDR3 cannot be placed on it with certainty; the CDR3 is given as TCRdb lists it. The V call is TRBV19, the J call TRBJ1-5. Both ends counted, the CDR3 spans 15 residues. In germline, CDR1 is LNHDA, CDR2 SQIVND (reference sequence). The CDR3: CASSGVGWGNQPLHF.

As concerns this clonotype: One base away lies a much larger clone, so this may be a sequencing read error. V and J are TRBV25-1 and TRBJ1-1; D may be TRBD1 (5 bases). From germline, CDR1 is MGHDK and CDR2 SYGVNS. The CDR3 has 14 residues. V lost 6 bases and J lost 4, with 15 bases in between. CDR3 loop: CASSVVGAGTEAFF. The CDR3 nucleotides read TGTGCCAGCAGCGTAGTAGGGGCGGGCACTGAAGCTTTCTTT.

This clonotype was counted only a few times. This chain connects TRBV11-2 to TRBJ1-2; no firm D call. The CDR3 length is 13 residues. V lost 2 bases and J lost 5, with 9 bases in between. From germline, CDR1 is SGHAT and CDR2 FQNNGV. CDR3 in amino acids: CASSLYNSYGYTF. The CDR3 DNA reads TGTGCCAGCAGCTTATATAACAGTTATGGCTACACCTTC.

The chain links TRBV29-1 to TRBJ1-4; D ambiguous. V lost 6 bases to trimming and J lost 0 bases, with 8 bases between them. The CDR3 has 13 amino acids. Per the germline V gene, CDR1 is SQVTM and CDR2 is ANQGSEA. The CDR3 here is CSVATPTNEKLFF. DNA of the CDR3: TGCAGCGTAGCTACCCCAACTAATGAAAAACTGTTTTTT.

This clonotype has a count of ten or more. The chain employs TRBV20-1 and TRBJ1-3, with TRBD1 matching over 7 bases. This CDR3 has 14 residues. Losses at the gene ends were 2 bases for V and 4 bases for J; bases not matched to a gene: 5. Looked up from germline, CDR1 is DFQATT and CDR2 is SNEGSKA (reference sequence). CDR3 in amino acids: CSARSLTGGNTIYF. In DNA, the CDR3 is TGCAGTGCTAGATCCCTGACAGGGGGAAACACCATATATTTT.

The chain is built from TRBV12-3 or TRBV12-4 and TRBJ1-6; D gene unclear. V lost 7 bases, J lost 7 bases, and 11 bases lay in between. This CDR3 is built from 13 residues. The CDR3 loop is CASNGHKNSPLHF. The CDR3, as DNA: TGTGCCAGCAACGGGCACAAGAATTCACCCCTCCACTTT.

The V and J genes are TRBV10-3 and TRBJ2-7; D remains unclear. The ends were cut back, 2 bases at V and 7 bases at J, with 15 bases in the middle. There are 14 residues in the CDR3. The germline V gene encodes CDR1 ENHRY and CDR2 SYGVKD. The DNA for the CDR3 is TGTGCCATCAGTGAGAATGGCGGTAAAGCAGAGCAGTACTTC. Protein sequence: CAISENGGKAEQYF.

This clonotype was seen many times. The rearrangement uses TRBV20-1 and TRBJ1-5; D gene unclear. The CDR3 is made up of 12 amino acids. Germline lookup yields CDR1 DFQATT and CDR2 SNEGSKA (reference sequence). Deletions cut 6 bases from V and 6 bases from J, with 12 bases between. The CDR3: CSAPSVGQPQHF. The CDR3 coding sequence is TGCAGTGCCCCCAGCGTGGGTCAGCCCCAGCATTTT.

As for this clonotype: This may arise from a read error, as a much more abundant clone is one base away. The chain has TRBV20-1 and TRBJ2-5; D is tentatively TRBD1 or TRBD2 (5 bases each). CDR1 and CDR2 from the germline V gene are DFQATT and SNEGSKA (reference sequence). The CDR3 is made up of 13 amino acids. The CDR3 DNA is TGCAGTGCTAGAGAGGGTGTAGGGGAGAACCAGTACTTC. It encodes CSAREGVGENQYF.